This T cell receptor beta chain was sequenced for a study of blood T cell repertoires in COVID-19 (dated by TCRdb to the early 2020s). A note on the overall study: Collaborator samples came from the United States, Italy and Spain and covered acute and convalescent phases of COVID-19. The material from the prospective study consisted of cDNA or gDNA derived from T cells, B-cell-depleted T cells, or PBMCs. Subjects who had been exposed to COVID-19, were actively infected with it, or had recovered from it provided the deeply sampled blood TCRbeta repertoires that made up the dataset. A freely available public database, intended as a resource for researchers studying the immune response to SARS-CoV-2, is where the repertoires were released. Samples were obtained from the ongoing ImmuneRACE study (first 160 participants) and from about 1,300 subjects provided by 6 global collaborators. A de-identified subject ID, COVID-19 status, age in years and sex were almost always included in the sample metadata. Where available, HLA class I and class II types were obtained from metadata supplied by the sample provider rather than from assay-based typing. Broad study findings and their caveats: The amount of clinical and demographic metadata varied by source and participant and was provided uncurated.

From the germline V gene, CDR1 is SGHAT and CDR2 is FQNNGV. The CDR3 runs 13 amino acids, cysteine and phenylalanine included. The kept DNA is CDR3 alone, 39 bases in frame from the first base. V drops 0 bases and J drops 6 bases, leaving 6 bases in between. On this clone itself: The antigen it recognizes is unknown. The input lacks base qualities; no much larger clone sits a single base away.

Each collaborating institution followed its own protocols to collect whole blood in K2EDTA tubes. For TCRbeta analysis, collaborator samples were shipped as frozen whole blood, as isolated PBMCs, or as DNA extracted from either sample type. TCRbeta CDR3 regions were amplified from genomic DNA by means of the immunoSEQ Assay, a bias-controlled multiplex PCR. The source study handled its data this way. Within the assay, amplification of reference gene primers was used to estimate how many nucleated cells each sample contained. Sequence reads were collapsed and filtered to measure the absolute abundance of every unique TCRbeta CDR3 rearrangement. For each sample, productive Simpson clonality was calculated by taking the square root of Simpson's diversity index across productive rearrangements. TCRdb took over this immuneACCESS table, retaining in-frame rearrangements with V and J assigned. Such tables are incomplete; in checked studies, under half of the missing clones stem from an unresolved V gene, and the remainder is unexplained. The V and J calls and the clone size are those of that table, but D and trimming were determined from the DNA. The sample contains 75,000 to 100,000 clones, 75% to 85% of them found a single time. In total, the top ten clones hold about 24% of the sample.

This receptor was identified in a man in his 70s with acute or convalescent COVID-19. Sequenced sample: peripheral blood. The receptor chain draws on TRBV11-2 and TRBJ2-1, with no reliable assignment of the D segment. The bases read TGTGCCAGCAGCTTAGACACAGCCAATGAGCAGTTCTTC. Its amino acids are CASSLDTANEQFF.